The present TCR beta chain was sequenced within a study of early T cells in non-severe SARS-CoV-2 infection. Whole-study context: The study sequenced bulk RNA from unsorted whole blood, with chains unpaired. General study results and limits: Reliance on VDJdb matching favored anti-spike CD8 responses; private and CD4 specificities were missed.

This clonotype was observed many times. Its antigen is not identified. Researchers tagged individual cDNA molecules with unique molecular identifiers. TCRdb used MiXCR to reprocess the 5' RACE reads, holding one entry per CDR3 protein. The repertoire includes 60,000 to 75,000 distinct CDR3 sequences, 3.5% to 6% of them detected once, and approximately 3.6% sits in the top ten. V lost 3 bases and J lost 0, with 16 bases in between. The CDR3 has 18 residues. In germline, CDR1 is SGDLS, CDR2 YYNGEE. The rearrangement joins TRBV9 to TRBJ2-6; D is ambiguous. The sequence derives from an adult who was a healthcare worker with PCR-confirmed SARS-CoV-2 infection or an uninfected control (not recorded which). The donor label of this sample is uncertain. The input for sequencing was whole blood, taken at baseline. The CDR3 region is CASSAKGRARSGANVLTF. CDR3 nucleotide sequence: TGTGCCAGCAGCGCTAAGGGTAGGGCCCGCTCTGGGGCCAACGTCCTGACTTTC.